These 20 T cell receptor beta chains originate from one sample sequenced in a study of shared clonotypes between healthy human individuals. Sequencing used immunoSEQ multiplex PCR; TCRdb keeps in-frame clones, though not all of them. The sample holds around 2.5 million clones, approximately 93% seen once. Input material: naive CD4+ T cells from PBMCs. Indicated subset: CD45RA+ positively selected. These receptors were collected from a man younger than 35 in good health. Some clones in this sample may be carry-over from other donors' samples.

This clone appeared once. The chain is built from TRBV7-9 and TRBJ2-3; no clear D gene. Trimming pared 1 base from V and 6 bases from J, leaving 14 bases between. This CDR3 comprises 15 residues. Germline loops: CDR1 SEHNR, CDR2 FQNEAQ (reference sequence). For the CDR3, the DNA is TGTGCCAGCAGCTTAGATCCGCCCCCTAGGGATACGCAGTATTTT. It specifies CASSLDPPPRDTQYF.

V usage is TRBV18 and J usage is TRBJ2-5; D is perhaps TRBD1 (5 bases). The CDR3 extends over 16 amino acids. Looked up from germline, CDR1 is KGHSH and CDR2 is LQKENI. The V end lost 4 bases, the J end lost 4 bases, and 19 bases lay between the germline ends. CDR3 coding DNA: TGTGCCAGCTCACAAAACAACAGGTTTTCAGGAGAGACCCAGTACTTC. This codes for CASSQNNRFSGETQYF. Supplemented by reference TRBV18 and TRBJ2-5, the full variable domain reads NAGVMQNPRHLVRRRGQEARLRCSPMKGHSHVYWYRQLPEEGLKFMVYLQKENIIDESGMPKERFSAEFPKEGPSILRIQQVVRGDSAAYFCASSQNNRFSGETQYFGPGTRLLVL.

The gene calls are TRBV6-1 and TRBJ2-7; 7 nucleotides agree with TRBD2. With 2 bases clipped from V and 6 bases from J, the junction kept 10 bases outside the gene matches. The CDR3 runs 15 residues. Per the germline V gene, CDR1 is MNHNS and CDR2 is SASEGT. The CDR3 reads CASSELGGGPREQYF. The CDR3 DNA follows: TGTGCCAGCAGTGAACTGGGGGGAGGGCCTCGCGAGCAGTACTTC.

CDR3 region: CASGDSSGANVLTF. CDR3 bases: TGCGCCAGCGGAGACAGCTCTGGGGCCAACGTCCTGACTTTC. The rearrangement joins TRBV5-1 to TRBJ2-6; possibly TRBD1 for D (5 bases). V lost 7 bases to trimming and J lost 0 bases, with 8 bases between them. The germline V gene has CDR1 SGHRS and CDR2 YFSETQ. The CDR3 is 14 residues long.

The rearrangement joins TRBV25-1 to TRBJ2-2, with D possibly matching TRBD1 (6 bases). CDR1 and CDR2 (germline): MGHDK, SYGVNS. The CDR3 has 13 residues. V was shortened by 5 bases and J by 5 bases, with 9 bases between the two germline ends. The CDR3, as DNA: TGTGCCAGCAGTCTCAGGGGAACCGGGGAGCTGTTTTTT. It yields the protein CASSLRGTGELFF.

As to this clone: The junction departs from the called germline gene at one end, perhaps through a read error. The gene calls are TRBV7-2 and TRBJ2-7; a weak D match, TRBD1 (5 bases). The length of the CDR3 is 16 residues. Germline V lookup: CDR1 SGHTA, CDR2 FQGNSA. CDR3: CAGSPEWGGGPYEQYF. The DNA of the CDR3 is TGTGCCGGCAGCCCCGAATGGGGCGGTGGGCCCTACGAGCAGTACTTC. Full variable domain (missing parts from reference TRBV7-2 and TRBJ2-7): GAGVSQSPSNKVTEKGKDVELRCDPISGHTALYWYRQSLGQGLEFLIYFQGNSAPDKSGLPSDRFSAERTGGSVSTLTIQRTQQEDSAVYLCAGSPEWGGGPYEQYFGPGTRLTVT.

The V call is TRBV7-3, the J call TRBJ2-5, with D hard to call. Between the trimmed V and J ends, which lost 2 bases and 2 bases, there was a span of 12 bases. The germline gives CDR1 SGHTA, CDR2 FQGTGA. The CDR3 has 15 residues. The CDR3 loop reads CASSLYVGGQETQYF. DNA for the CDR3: TGTGCCAGCAGCTTATATGTGGGTGGTCAAGAGACCCAGTACTTC. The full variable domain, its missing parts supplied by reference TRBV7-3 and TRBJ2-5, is GAGVSQTPSNKVTEKGKYVELRCDPISGHTALYWYRQSLGQGPEFLIYFQGTGAADDSGLPNDRFFAVRPEGSVSTLKIQRTERGDSAVYLCASSLYVGGQETQYFGPGTRLLVL.

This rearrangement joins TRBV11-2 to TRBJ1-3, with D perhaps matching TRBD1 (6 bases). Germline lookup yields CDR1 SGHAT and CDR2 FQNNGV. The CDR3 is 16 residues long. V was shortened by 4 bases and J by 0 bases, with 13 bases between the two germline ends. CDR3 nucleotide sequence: TGTGCCAGCAGCTCAGACAGGTCTGGCTCTGGAAACACCATATATTTT. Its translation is CASSSDRSGSGNTIYF. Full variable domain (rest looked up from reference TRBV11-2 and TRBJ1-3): EAGVAQSPRYKIIEKRQSVAFWCNPISGHATLYWYQQILGQGPKLLIQFQNNGVVDDSQLPKDRFSAERLKGVDSTLKIQPAKLEDSAVYLCASSSDRSGSGNTIYFGEGSWLTVV.

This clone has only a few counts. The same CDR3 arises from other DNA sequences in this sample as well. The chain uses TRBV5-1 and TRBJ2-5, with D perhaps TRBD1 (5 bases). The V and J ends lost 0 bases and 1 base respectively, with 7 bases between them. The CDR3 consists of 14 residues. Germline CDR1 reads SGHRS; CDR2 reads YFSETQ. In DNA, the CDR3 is TGCGCCAGCAGCTTGGTGGGGCCCCAAGAGACCCAGTACTTC. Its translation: CASSLVGPQETQYF. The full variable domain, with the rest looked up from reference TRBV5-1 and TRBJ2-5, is KAGVTQTPRYLIKTRGQQVTLSCSPISGHRSVSWYQQTPGQGLQFLFEYFSETQRNKGNFPGRFSGRQFSNSRSEMNVSTLELGDSALYLCASSLVGPQETQYFGPGTRLLVL.

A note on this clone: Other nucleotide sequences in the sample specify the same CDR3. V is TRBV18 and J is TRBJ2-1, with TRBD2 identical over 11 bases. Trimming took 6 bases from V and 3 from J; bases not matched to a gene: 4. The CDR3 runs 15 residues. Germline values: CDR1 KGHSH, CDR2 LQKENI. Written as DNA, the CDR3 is TGTGCCAGCTCGGGGCTAGCGGGAGGCTACAATGAGCAGTTCTTC. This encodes CASSGLAGGYNEQFF.

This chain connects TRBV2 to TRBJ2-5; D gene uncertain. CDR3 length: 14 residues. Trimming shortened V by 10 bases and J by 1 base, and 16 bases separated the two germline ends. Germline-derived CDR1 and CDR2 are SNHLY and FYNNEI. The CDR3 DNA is TGTGCCACCACGGACCAGGATGCCCAAGAGACCCAGTACTTC. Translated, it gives CATTDQDAQETQYF.

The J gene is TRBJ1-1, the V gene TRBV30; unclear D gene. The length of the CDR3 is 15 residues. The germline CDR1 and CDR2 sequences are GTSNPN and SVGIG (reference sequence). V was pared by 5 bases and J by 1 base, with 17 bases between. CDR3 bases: TGTGCCTGGTTTTTTCCGACGGCAGGGAACACTGAAGCTTTCTTT. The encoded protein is CAWFFPTAGNTEAFF.

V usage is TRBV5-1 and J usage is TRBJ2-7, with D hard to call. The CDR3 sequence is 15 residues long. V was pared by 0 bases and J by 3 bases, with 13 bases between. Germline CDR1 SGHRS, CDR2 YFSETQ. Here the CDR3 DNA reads TGCGCCAGCAGCTTGGAGGCAGGCATGTTCTACGAGCAGTACTTC. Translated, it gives CASSLEAGMFYEQYF.

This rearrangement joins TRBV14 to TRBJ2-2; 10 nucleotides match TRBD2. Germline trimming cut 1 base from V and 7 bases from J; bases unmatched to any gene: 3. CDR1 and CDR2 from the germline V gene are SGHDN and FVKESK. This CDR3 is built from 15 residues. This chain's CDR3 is CASSQGTSGIGELFF. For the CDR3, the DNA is TGTGCCAGCAGCCAAGGAACTAGCGGGATCGGGGAGCTGTTTTTT.

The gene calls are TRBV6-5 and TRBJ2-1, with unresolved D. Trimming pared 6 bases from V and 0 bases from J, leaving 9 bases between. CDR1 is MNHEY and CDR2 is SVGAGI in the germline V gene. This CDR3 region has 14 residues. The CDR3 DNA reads TGTGCCAGCAGCGGCCAAAGCTCCTACAATGAGCAGTTCTTC. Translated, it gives CASSGQSSYNEQFF.

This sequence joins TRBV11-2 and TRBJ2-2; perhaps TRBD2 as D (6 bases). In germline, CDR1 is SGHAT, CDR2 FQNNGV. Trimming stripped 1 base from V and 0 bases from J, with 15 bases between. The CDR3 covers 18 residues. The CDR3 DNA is TGTGCCAGCAGCTTAGCGGGTGGGAGGCGCTCGAACACCGGGGAGCTGTTTTTT. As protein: CASSLAGGRRSNTGELFF.

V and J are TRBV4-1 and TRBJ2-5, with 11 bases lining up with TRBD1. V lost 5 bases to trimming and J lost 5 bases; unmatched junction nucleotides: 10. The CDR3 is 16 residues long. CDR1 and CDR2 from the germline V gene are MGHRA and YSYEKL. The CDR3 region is CASSTRTGGAWETQYF. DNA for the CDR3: TGCGCCAGCAGCACCCGGACAGGGGGCGCGTGGGAGACCCAGTACTTC.

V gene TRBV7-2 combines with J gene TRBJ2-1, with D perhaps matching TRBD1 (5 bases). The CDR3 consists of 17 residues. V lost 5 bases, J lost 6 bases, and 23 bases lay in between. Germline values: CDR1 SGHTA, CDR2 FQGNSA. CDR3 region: CASSPSLGAVRGNEQFF. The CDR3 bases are TGTGCCAGCAGCCCAAGCTTAGGGGCAGTTCGTGGCAATGAGCAGTTCTTC.

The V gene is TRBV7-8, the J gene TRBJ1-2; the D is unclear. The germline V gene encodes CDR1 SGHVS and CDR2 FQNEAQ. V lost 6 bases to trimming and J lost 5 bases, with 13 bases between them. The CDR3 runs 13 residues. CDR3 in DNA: TGTGCCAGCAGTACCCCCCCACGATATGGCTACACCTTC. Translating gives CASSTPPRYGYTF.

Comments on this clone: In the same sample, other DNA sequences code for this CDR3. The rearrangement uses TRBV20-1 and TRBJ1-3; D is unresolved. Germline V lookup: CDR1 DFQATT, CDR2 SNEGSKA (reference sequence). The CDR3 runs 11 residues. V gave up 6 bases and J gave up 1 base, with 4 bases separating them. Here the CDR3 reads CSAPSGNTIYF. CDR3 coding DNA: TGCAGTGCCCCATCTGGAAACACCATATATTTT.